This T cell receptor (beta chain) stems from a study of blood T cell repertoires in COVID-19 (dated by TCRdb to about 2020). Context from the whole study: Samples from collaborators originated in the United States, Italy and Spain and spanned both the acute and convalescent phases of COVID-19. The material from the prospective study consisted of cDNA or gDNA derived from T cells, B-cell-depleted T cells, or PBMCs. The dataset comprised deeply sampled blood TCRbeta repertoires from subjects exposed to, actively infected with, or recovered from COVID-19. The repertoires were made available in a free public database intended to serve as a resource for research on the immune response to SARS-CoV-2. Samples came from the ongoing ImmuneRACE study (first 160 participants) plus 1,254 subjects from 6 global collaborators. The sample metadata nearly always contained a de-identified subject ID, COVID-19 status, age in years and sex. Where available, HLA class I and class II types were obtained from metadata supplied by the sample provider rather than from assay-based typing. Broad study findings and their caveats: How much clinical and demographic metadata was included differed by source and by participant, and the metadata was provided uncurated.

A second Seattle source provided samples from volunteer blood donors who had recovered from COVID-19. Collaborating institutions collected whole blood in K2EDTA tubes following their own protocols. For TCRbeta analysis, collaborators shipped samples in one of three forms: frozen whole blood, isolated PBMCs, or DNA extracted from either of those sample types. Including cysteine and phenylalanine, the CDR3 has 14 amino acids. The DNA shown is the 42-base CDR3, in frame from base 1. The CDR1 and CDR2 encoded by the germline V gene are SGHDN and FVKESK. Between the V and J ends, shortened by 0 bases and 4 bases respectively, the junction contains 9 bases. TCRbeta CDR3 regions were amplified from genomic DNA using the immunoSEQ Assay, a bias-controlled multiplex PCR. The original pipeline was this. Within the assay, amplification of reference gene primers was used to estimate how many nucleated cells each sample contained. To quantify the absolute abundance of each unique TCRbeta CDR3 rearrangement, sequence reads were collapsed and filtered. For each sample, productive Simpson clonality was calculated as the square root of Simpson's diversity index over productive rearrangements. What TCRdb holds here is the immuneACCESS table cut down to in-frame rearrangements. Part of the clones is not present; checked against another copy, under half of the missing clones reflect an unresolved V gene, and the others are unexplained. V, J and clone size derive from that table, while D and trimming were established from the DNA sequence. This sample holds 150,000 to 200,000 clones; more than 60% were observed only once. About 13% of the sample is taken by the ten largest.

With regard to this clone: The clone's antigen remains unknown. No much larger clone exists at a distance of one base, and base qualities are not known.

This sequence originates from a man aged 50-59 years who had recovered from COVID-19. Sequences were obtained from peripheral blood. The chain was built from TRBV14 and TRBJ1-2, and possibly TRBD1, on 5 matching bases. The nucleotides are TGTGCCAGCAGCCAAGACCGACAGTCCTATGGCTACACCTTC. The translation is CASSQDRQSYGYTF.